The 21 T cell receptor beta chains given below trace back to one sample, sequenced in a study of B cell selection in AIRE deficiency. Regulatory T cells were sorted as CD4+CD25hiCD127low/negative. The table came from immunoSEQ multiplex PCR; TCRdb's copy has only in-frame clones and leaves some out. Counted here are fewer than 25,000 clones, 92% occurring once; the ten biggest clones make up 1.4%. What was sequenced was CD4+CD25+ Tregs sorted from PBMCs. These receptors were collected from a human donor in good health.

The chain couples TRBV6-5 to TRBJ1-5; tentatively, D is TRBD1 (5 bases). V was trimmed by 7 bases and J by 7 bases, leaving 11 bases between them. The CDR3 runs 12 residues. Looked up from germline, CDR1 is MNHEY and CDR2 is SVGAGI. The CDR3 reads CASTQGDQPQHF. CDR3 sequence (DNA): TGTGCCAGCACCCAAGGGGACCAGCCCCAGCATTTT.

The chain joins TRBV11-2 to TRBJ2-2, with unresolved D. Trimming left V 6 bases short and J 4 bases short, with 6 bases between. CDR1 SGHAT and CDR2 FQNNGV come from the germline V gene. The CDR3 totals 12 residues. Written as DNA, the CDR3 is TGTGCCAGCAGTTCGGTCACCGGGGAGCTGTTTTTT. The encoded protein is CASSSVTGELFF.

The chain joins TRBV6-1 to TRBJ2-7; 10 positions match TRBD2. The CDR3 runs 15 residues. V gave up 6 bases and J gave up 3 bases; unmatched junction bases: 8. Germline V gives CDR1 MNHNS, CDR2 SASEGT. CDR3 protein: CASSLTGTSVYEQYF. Written as DNA, the CDR3 is TGTGCCAGCAGCTTGACCGGGACTAGCGTCTACGAGCAGTACTTC.

J is TRBJ2-7 and V is TRBV7-2; D gene unclear. V shed 4 bases and J shed 2 bases, with 9 bases lying between them. The CDR3 runs 13 residues. CDR1 is SGHTA and CDR2 is FQGNSA in the germline V gene. The CDR3 sequence: CASSSYGPYEQYF. CDR3 nucleotides: TGTGCCAGCAGCTCTTACGGTCCCTACGAGCAGTACTTC.

The CDR3 DNA follows: TGTGCCATCACCACCGGGGCCGACTACGAGCAGTACTTC. This encodes CAITTGADYEQYF. J is TRBJ2-7 and V is TRBV6-6; D may match TRBD1 or TRBD2 (5 bases each). The CDR3 extends over 13 amino acids. V shed 10 bases and J shed 3 bases, with 16 bases lying between them. Germline V lookup: CDR1 MNHNY, CDR2 SVGAGI (reference sequence).

The chain employs TRBV7-9 and TRBJ1-2; no definite D call. This CDR3 has 16 amino acids. Trimming took off 1 base at V and 5 bases at J, with 17 bases between the two ends. CDR1 is SEHNR, CDR2 FQNEAQ, per germline (reference sequence). The DNA for the CDR3 is TGTGCCAGCAGCTTAGAGGCATCTAGAGGATTATATGGCTACACCTTC. Translating gives CASSLEASRGLYGYTF.

The CDR3 DNA reads TGTGCTAGTGGTTTGGAAACAGGGTTCACTGAAGCTTTCTTT. It is translated as CASGLETGFTEAFF. V is TRBV12-5 and J is TRBJ1-1; D is perhaps TRBD1 (6 bases). Germline V gives CDR1 LGHNT, CDR2 FRNRAP. The CDR3 runs 14 residues. V lost 1 base, J lost 4 bases, and 10 bases lay in between.

The V and J genes are TRBV19 and TRBJ1-2, with a tentative D call TRBD1 (6 bases). CDR1 is LNHDA and CDR2 is SQIVND in the germline V gene (reference sequence). This CDR3 has 14 residues. The V end was cut by 6 bases, the J end by 4 bases, with 15 bases between. In DNA, the CDR3 is TGTGCCAGTAGGGGGACACGACCCTTCTATGGCTACACCTTC. Translated, it gives CASRGTRPFYGYTF.

The chain joins TRBV27 to TRBJ1-5; D is ambiguous. Germline assignment: CDR1 MNHEY and CDR2 SMNVEV (reference sequence). The CDR3 is made up of 14 amino acids. Trimming left V 6 bases short and J 0 bases short, with 9 bases between. The CDR3 protein is CASRRANSNQPQHF. CDR3 nucleotide sequence: TGTGCCAGCAGGCGAGCGAATAGCAATCAGCCCCAGCATTTT.

The chain couples TRBV6-5 to TRBJ2-7; D gene ambiguous. The CDR3 extends over 13 amino acids. Trimming stripped 4 bases from V and 2 bases from J, with 9 bases between. Per the germline V gene, CDR1 is MNHEY and CDR2 is SVGAGI. The CDR3 DNA sequence: TGTGCCAGCAGTTTCAGGCCTGCCTACGAGCAGTACTTC. Protein: CASSFRPAYEQYF.

CDR3 sequence (DNA): TGTGCCAGCTCACGTACAGGGGCTCAGATGGGCAAAAACATTCAGTACTTC. It translates to CASSRTGAQMGKNIQYF. This chain links TRBV18 with TRBJ2-4; 7 nucleotides match TRBD1. Trimming at V came to 4 bases and at J to 3 bases, leaving 12 bases not matched to a gene. The CDR3 runs 17 residues. The V gene's germline CDR1 is KGHSH and CDR2 LQKENI.

J is TRBJ1-2 and V is TRBV11-1; unclear D gene. V lost 6 bases and J 6 bases, leaving 20 bases between the germline ends. CDR1 and CDR2 (germline): SGHAT, FQDESV (reference sequence). The length of the CDR3 is 15 residues. DNA of the CDR3: TGTGCCAGCAGGAAGGGCGGGGTGTTTTGGGATGGCTACACCTTC. Residues: CASRKGGVFWDGYTF.

The chain links TRBV5-1 to TRBJ2-3; D assignment may be TRBD1 or TRBD2 (5 bases each). There are 14 residues in the CDR3. CDR1 and CDR2 (germline): SGHRS, YFSETQ. Trimming removed 6 bases at V and 7 bases at J, with 18 bases between. The CDR3 loop is CASNTGTVINTQYF. CDR3 bases: TGCGCCAGCAACACCGGGACCGTAATAAATACGCAGTATTTT.

V and J are TRBV7-2 and TRBJ1-1, with D maybe TRBD1 (6 bases). V was clipped by 4 bases and J by 6 bases, with 15 bases between them. From germline, CDR1 is SGHTA and CDR2 FQGNSA. This CDR3 spans 14 amino acids. CDR3 residues: CASSSQGRSAEAFF. In DNA form, the CDR3 reads TGTGCCAGCAGCTCACAGGGTCGGTCTGCTGAAGCTTTCTTT.

V usage is TRBV5-1 and J usage is TRBJ1-2; 7 bases map to TRBD1. This CDR3 region has 16 residues. Trimming at V came to 2 bases and at J to 1 base, leaving 8 bases not matched to a gene. Germline CDR1 reads SGHRS; CDR2 reads YFSETQ. The CDR3 protein is CASSFISGTDNYGYTF. As DNA, the CDR3 is TGCGCCAGCAGCTTTATTTCCGGGACAGATAACTATGGCTACACCTTC.

The V and J genes are TRBV15 and TRBJ2-1, with D perhaps TRBD2 (6 bases). V was pared by 0 bases and J by 8 bases, with 29 bases between. This CDR3 region has 20 residues. The germline V gene encodes CDR1 LNHNV and CDR2 YYDKDF (reference sequence). The DNA for the CDR3 is TGTGCCACCAGCAGAGATCGGGGGTTGACGGGGTCTAGTAGTAAGTATGAGCAGTTCTTC. Translated: CATSRDRGLTGSSSKYEQFF.

The rearrangement uses TRBV7-8 and TRBJ1-2, with a possible D match to TRBD1 (5 bases). The CDR3 is 17 amino acids. V was cut by 1 base and J by 8 bases, with 23 bases left in between. Germline V gene lookup returns CDR1 SGHVS and CDR2 FQNEAQ. CDR3 sequence: CASSLGPSRDSGGGYTF. The CDR3 bases are TGTGCCAGCAGCTTAGGGCCCTCTCGGGACTCCGGGGGGGGCTACACCTTC.

This chain links TRBV20-1 with TRBJ2-1; TRBD1 might be the D (6 bases). Per the germline V gene, CDR1 is DFQATT and CDR2 is SNEGSKA (reference sequence). Trimming stripped 6 bases from V and 11 bases from J, with 14 bases between. There are 11 residues in the CDR3. DNA for the CDR3: TGCAGTGCGATACAACAGGGAAAGCAGTTCTTC. As protein: CSAIQQGKQFF.

V gene TRBV6-1 combines with J gene TRBJ2-3; 7 nucleotides match TRBD2. Unmatched junction bases numbered 8, after V lost 10 bases and J lost 4 bases. This CDR3 region has 13 residues. Germline assignment: CDR1 MNHNS and CDR2 SASEGT. CDR3 protein: CATPTAGADTQYF. The CDR3 region has the DNA TGTGCCACCCCCACCGCGGGGGCAGATACGCAGTATTTT.

This clone showed up just once. The chain couples TRBV18 to TRBJ1-1; D gene uncertain. V was pared by 3 bases and J by 4 bases, with 12 bases between. The CDR3 totals 14 residues. CDR1 and CDR2 from the germline V gene are KGHSH and LQKENI. Here the CDR3 reads CASSPPSQVTEAFF. DNA of the CDR3: TGTGCCAGCTCACCTCCCAGCCAAGTCACTGAAGCTTTCTTT. Filled out from reference TRBV18 and TRBJ1-1, the complete variable domain reads NAGVMQNPRHLVRRRGQEARLRCSPMKGHSHVYWYRQLPEEGLKFMVYLQKENIIDESGMPKERFSAEFPKEGPSILRIQQVVRGDSAAYFCASSPPSQVTEAFFGQGTRLTVV.

V gene TRBV6-1 combines with J gene TRBJ1-1; D is possibly TRBD1 (5 bases). Germline assignment: CDR1 MNHNS and CDR2 SASEGT. This CDR3 contains 14 residues. Trimming stripped 2 bases from V and 5 bases from J, with 12 bases between. As DNA, the CDR3 is TGTGCCAGCAGTGAATCGGGGGGAAAGACTGAAGCTTTCTTT. It specifies CASSESGGKTEAFF.